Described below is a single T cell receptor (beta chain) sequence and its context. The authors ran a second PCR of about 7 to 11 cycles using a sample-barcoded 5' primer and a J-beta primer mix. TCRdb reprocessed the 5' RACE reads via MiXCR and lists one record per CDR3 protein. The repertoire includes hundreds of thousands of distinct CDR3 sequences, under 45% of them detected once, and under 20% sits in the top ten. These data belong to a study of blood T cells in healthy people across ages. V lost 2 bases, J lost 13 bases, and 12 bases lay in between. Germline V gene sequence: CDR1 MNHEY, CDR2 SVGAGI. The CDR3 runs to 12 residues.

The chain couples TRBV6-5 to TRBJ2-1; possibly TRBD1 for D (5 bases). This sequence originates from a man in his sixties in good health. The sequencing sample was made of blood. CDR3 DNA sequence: TGTGCCAGCAGTTACAATGGGGCGACTCAGTTCTTC. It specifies CASSYNGATQFF.